A single sample gave rise to the 7 T cell receptor beta chains below, sequenced in a study of cytotoxic CD8 clonotypes in ibrutinib-treated CLL. Method: immunoSEQ multiplex PCR; TCRdb's copy keeps in-frame clones and lacks some. The table has over 100,000 clones, 50% to 65% seen once; the top ten hold 35% to 40%. Sequences were derived from PBMCs, sampled after 24 months of ibrutinib treatment. The receptors come from a human donor with chronic lymphocytic leukemia.

The chain recombines TRBV30 with TRBJ1-6, with 7 bases matching TRBD1. J was trimmed by 0 bases and V by 4 bases; bases with no gene match: 6. CDR1 GTSNPN and CDR2 SVGIG come from the germline V gene (reference sequence). The CDR3 consists of 16 residues. CDR3 loop: CAWKLGGPSYNSPLHF. CDR3 DNA: TGTGCCTGGAAGTTAGGGGGCCCCTCCTATAATTCACCCCTCCACTTT. The variable domain in full, completed from reference TRBV30 and TRBJ1-6, reads SQTIHQWPATLVQPVGSPLSLECTVEGTSNPNLYWYRQAAGRGLQLLFYSVGIGQISSEVPQNLSASRPQDRQFILSSKKLLLSDSGFYLCAWKLGGPSYNSPLHFGNGTRLTVT.

This sequence joins TRBV10-2 and TRBJ1-1; D remains unclear. Per germline, CDR1 WSHSY and CDR2 SAAADI. CDR3 size: 13 residues. Trimming removed 8 bases at V and 5 bases at J, with 15 bases between. CDR3 DNA: TGCGCCAGCGTTGTATCGGGTGGTACTGAAGCTTTCTTT. This codes for CASVVSGGTEAFF.

The chain carries TRBV4-3 and TRBJ2-1; 9 positions agree with TRBD2. V lost 0 bases to trimming and J lost 9 bases; unmatched junction nucleotides: 9. Looked up from germline, CDR1 is LGHNA and CDR2 is YSLEER. The CDR3 has 16 amino acids. The CDR3 DNA reads as TGCGCCAGCAGCCAAGATCGAAAGACTAGCGGAAGTGAGCAGTTCTTC. This gives the protein CASSQDRKTSGSEQFF.

The J gene is TRBJ2-7, the V gene TRBV2; D perhaps matches TRBD2 (7 bases). The V end was cut by 7 bases, the J end by 3 bases, with 19 bases between. This CDR3 has 15 amino acids. Germline CDR1 and CDR2: SNHLY and FYNNEI. CDR3 amino acids: CASTEGGVAGYEQYF. DNA of the CDR3: TGTGCCAGCACCGAAGGGGGGGTTGCTGGCTACGAGCAGTACTTC.

J is TRBJ2-3 and V is TRBV9, with 8 positions matching TRBD2. This CDR3 has 15 residues. Germline V CDR1 and CDR2: SGDLS, YYNGEE. V was pared by 4 bases and J by 2 bases, with 6 bases of the junction left unmatched. CDR3 region: CASSTPAGVTDTQYF. The CDR3 nucleotides read TGTGCCAGCAGCACCCCAGCGGGAGTCACAGATACGCAGTATTTT.

The V and J genes are TRBV30 and TRBJ2-5; D is unresolved. Trimming left V 0 bases short and J 1 base short, with 3 bases between. Germline CDR1 reads GTSNPN; CDR2 reads SVGIG (reference sequence). There are 12 residues in the CDR3. In nucleotides, the CDR3 is TGTGCCTGGAGTGTAGCCCAAGAGACCCAGTACTTC. Amino acid sequence: CAWSVAQETQYF. Filled out from reference TRBV30 and TRBJ2-5, the complete variable domain reads SQTIHQWPATLVQPVGSPLSLECTVEGTSNPNLYWYRQAAGRGLQLLFYSVGIGQISSEVPQNLSASRPQDRQFILSSKKLLLSDSGFYLCAWSVAQETQYFGPGTRLLVL.

The V and J genes are TRBV13 and TRBJ1-5; 7 nucleotides line up with TRBD1. This CDR3 region has 19 residues. The germline V gene encodes CDR1 PRHDT and CDR2 FYEKMQ (reference sequence). The V segment lost 8 bases and the J segment 0 bases; nucleotides outside the gene matches: 19. CDR3 sequence reads: CASPKFGEQGRISNQPQHF. The DNA of the CDR3 is TGTGCCAGCCCAAAATTTGGGGAACAGGGGCGAATTAGCAATCAGCCCCAGCATTTT.